This T cell receptor (beta chain) was recorded in a study of blood T cell repertoires in COVID-19. Source study methods: Amplifying reference gene primers gave estimates of nucleated cell counts. Some clones are missing from TCRdb's copy, which holds only in-frame ones; the method was immunoSEQ multiplex PCR. For V, J and clone size, that table is used; D and trimming come from the DNA. The table has 300,000 to 400,000 clones, 88% seen once. CDR3 length equals 12 residues. V lost 7 bases and J lost 8, with 14 bases in between. The source is a woman in her 70s with COVID-19, enrolled during active disease. The source material was peripheral blood. This sequence joins TRBV12-3 or TRBV12-4 and TRBJ1-2, with D perhaps matching TRBD1 (6 bases). CDR3 sequence: CASTFDRLGYTF. CDR3 bases: TGTGCCAGCACCTTTGACAGGTTGGGCTACACCTTC.